The 6 T cell receptor beta chains below all came from one sample that was sequenced in a study of T cells in Graves' hyperthyroidism and ophthalmopathy. Using RNA transcripts as the source, TCR beta CDR3 regions were amplified. HTBI primers were the set used in a first-round RT-PCR of the TCR CDR3. A single record per CDR3 protein comes from TCRdb applying MiXCR to the multiplex PCR reads. Seen here are 300,000 to 400,000 distinct CDR3 sequences, around a fifth observed once, and the top ten hold around 48%. The source material was blood. These receptors were taken from a woman between 50 and 59 years old with Graves' hyperthyroidism.

This clonotype was detected many times. The rearrangement joins TRBV7-2 to TRBJ2-3; TRBD2 is a possible D gene (5 bases). This CDR3 is 14 amino acids long. CDR1 SGHTA and CDR2 FQGNSA come from the germline V gene. V lost 3 bases and J lost 6, with 13 bases in between. In DNA form, the CDR3 reads TGTGCCAGCAGCTTGCGCCTAGCTAAGGATACGCAGTATTTT. It specifies CASSLRLAKDTQYF.

In this sample, this clonotype turned up many times. The chain is built from TRBV5-5 and TRBJ1-4, with D possibly being TRBD1 (6 bases). Trimming left V 4 bases short and J 2 bases short, with 18 bases between. The CDR3 is 17 residues long. Germline CDR1 and CDR2: SGHKS and YYEKEE (reference sequence). The CDR3 is CASSQRQVSATNEKLFF. CDR3 sequence (DNA): TGTGCCAGCAGCCAGAGACAGGTCTCGGCTACTAATGAAAAACTGTTTTTT.

This clonotype was detected ten times or more. This chain joins TRBV29-1 and TRBJ2-3, with D perhaps matching TRBD2 (6 bases). V dropped 7 bases and J dropped 4 bases, with 6 bases sitting between them. The CDR3 runs to 10 residues. The germline gives CDR1 SQVTM, CDR2 ANQGSEA. The CDR3 region is CSGRADTQYF. The CDR3 DNA reads as TGCAGCGGGAGGGCAGATACGCAGTATTTT.

This clonotype was seen ten or more times. The rearrangement joins TRBV5-1 to TRBJ1-1; D not resolved. The germline CDR1 and CDR2 sequences are SGHRS and YFSETQ. CDR3 length: 12 residues. V lost 5 bases to trimming and J lost 3 bases, with 8 bases between them. The CDR3 coding sequence is TGCGCCAGCAGGGAAGGCTACACTGAAGCTTTCTTT. This translates into CASREGYTEAFF.

The sample holds many counts of this clonotype. V usage is TRBV7-2 and J usage is TRBJ2-2; D unclear. Trimming shortened V by 1 base and J by 2 bases, and 5 bases separated the two germline ends. The CDR3 has 14 amino acids. Per the germline V gene, CDR1 is SGHTA and CDR2 is FQGNSA. CDR3 residues: CASSLGINTGELFF. Written as DNA, the CDR3 is TGTGCCAGCAGCTTAGGTATAAACACCGGGGAGCTGTTTTTT.

This clonotype was detected a few times. The chain combines TRBV9 with TRBJ2-5, with 8 positions matching TRBD2. Germline loops: CDR1 SGDLS, CDR2 YYNGEE. CDR3 size: 16 residues. Losses at the gene ends were 0 bases for V and 3 bases for J; bases not matched to a gene: 7. CDR3 DNA: TGTGCCAGCAGCGTAGATCCGCGGGGGGTGAAAGAGACCCAGTACTTC. Amino acids: CASSVDPRGVKETQYF.